The 26 T cell receptor beta chains below all came from one sample that was sequenced in a study of T cell clusters in autoimmune cytopenias (dated by TCRdb to between 2017 and 2020). Sequencing used an Illumina MiSeq. To amplify TRB rearrangements, a touch-down multiplex PCR protocol was run with the TRB-A and TRB-B primer pools combined in a single tube. Following reprocessing of the reads by TCRdb, the data hold one row per CDR3 protein sequence and no DNA is available. The table for this sample lists 7,000 or so distinct CDR3 sequences. The ten largest account for around 20% of the sample. For each sample, TRB amplification used about 0.25 ug of peripheral blood genomic DNA, equal to approximately 37,500 genome equivalents. The same specimen was also included in a second study, on T cell repertoires in aging, cancer and after chemotherapy.

The source material was peripheral blood. These TCRs come from a human donor in good health.

This chain joins TRBV12-3 or TRBV12-4 and TRBJ2-1; there is no DNA to check the TCRdb D call of TRBD1. CDR3 length: 14 amino acids. CDR3 region: CASSLGGLGNEQFF.

The rearrangement uses TRBV6-2 or TRBV6-3 and TRBJ1-6; the TCRdb D gene call, TRBD1, has no DNA to confirm it. Germline assignment: CDR1 MNHEY and CDR2 SVGEGT. The CDR3 length is 17 residues. The chain's CDR3 is CASNQPGTGQYNSPLHF.

This chain joins TRBV6-2 or TRBV6-3 and TRBJ1-5. The CDR3 consists of 11 residues. Germline V lookup: CDR1 MNHEY, CDR2 SVGEGT. The CDR3: CASSNNQPQHF.

This chain uses TRBV20-1 with TRBJ2-3; the TCRdb D gene call, TRBD1, has no DNA to confirm it. CDR3 length equals 18 residues. Germline V CDR1 and CDR2: DFQATT, SNEGSKA (reference sequence). The CDR3 region is CSARDLLRFAGTLGTQYF.

This clonotype is deemed medium-sized by its frequency. The chain couples TRBV12-3 or TRBV12-4 to TRBJ1-2; the TRBD1 assignment by TCRdb is unverifiable without DNA. This CDR3 spans 16 amino acids. CDR3 residues: CASSSTPPGDTYGYTF.

This chain links TRBV6-5 with TRBJ2-7; the D call from TCRdb, TRBD2, cannot be confirmed without DNA. The CDR3 is made up of 15 amino acids. Germline V gene sequence: CDR1 MNHEY, CDR2 SVGAGI. The CDR3 loop reads CASSEGPVSSYEQYF.

This chain uses TRBV6-5 with TRBJ1-2; without DNA, the TCRdb call of TRBD1 cannot be checked. Germline assignment: CDR1 MNHEY and CDR2 SVGAGI. The CDR3 consists of 15 residues. Here the CDR3 reads CASTHSGGSRNGYTF.

This clonotype is classed as medium-sized by frequency. The chain recombines TRBV27 with TRBJ2-7; TCRdb's D call, TRBD1, is unchecked because there is no DNA. The V gene's germline CDR1 is MNHEY and CDR2 SMNVEV (reference sequence). This CDR3 has 14 residues. The CDR3 here is CASSIQGVSDEQYF.

This clonotype ranks as medium-sized in terms of frequency. J is TRBJ2-6 and V is TRBV15; TCRdb selects TRBD1, and the lack of DNA leaves this call unchecked. The CDR3 has 18 residues. Germline V gene lookup returns CDR1 LNHNV and CDR2 YYDKDF (reference sequence). CDR3: CATSGMGQGLAGANVLTF. Combining the CDR3 with reference TRBV15 and TRBJ2-6 gives the whole variable domain DAMVIQNPRYQVTQFGKPVTLSCSQTLNHNVMYWYQQKSSQAPKLLFHYYDKDFNNEADTPDNFQSRRPNTSFCFLDIRSPGLGDTAMYLCATSGMGQGLAGANVLTFGAGSRLTVL.

This clonotype is medium-sized by frequency. The V call is TRBV12-3 or TRBV12-4, the J call TRBJ1-5. This CDR3 is built from 13 residues. CDR3: CASSLERNQPQHF.

The V call is TRBV12-3 or TRBV12-4, the J call TRBJ2-3; the TCRdb D gene call, TRBD2, has no DNA to confirm it. CDR3 length equals 16 residues. This CDR3 reads CASSASGNRGTDTQYF.

The V call is TRBV6-5, the J call TRBJ1-2; absent DNA, TCRdb's TRBD1 call cannot be checked. CDR1 is MNHEY and CDR2 is SVGAGI in the germline V gene. The CDR3 sequence is 13 residues long. This chain's CDR3 is CASSPGGSYGYTF.

V and J are TRBV12-3 or TRBV12-4 and TRBJ1-2; TCRdb outputs TRBD1, but without DNA this stays unchecked. There are 16 residues in the CDR3. CDR3 loop: CASSLRTGGGFYGYTF.

This chain connects TRBV12-3 or TRBV12-4 to TRBJ2-4; TCRdb gives TRBD2 as the D gene, but with no DNA this cannot be confirmed. The CDR3 totals 16 residues. The CDR3 protein is CASSLRLSGAKNIQYF.

This clonotype ranks as medium-sized in terms of frequency. V gene TRBV29-1 combines with J gene TRBJ2-5; without DNA, the TCRdb call of TRBD2 cannot be checked. Germline V gives CDR1 SQVTM, CDR2 ANQGSEA. CDR3 length equals 14 residues. The CDR3 protein is CSVGTSGGQETQYF.

V usage is TRBV11-1 and J usage is TRBJ2-1; TCRdb indicates TRBD2, and absent DNA this call remains unverified. CDR1 and CDR2 (germline): SGHAT, FQDESV (reference sequence). The CDR3 length is 14 residues. The CDR3 is CASSSGGTHNEQFF.

V is TRBV20-1 and J is TRBJ1-6; without DNA, the TCRdb call of TRBD1 cannot be checked. Looked up from germline, CDR1 is DFQATT and CDR2 is SNEGSKA (reference sequence). The CDR3 extends over 15 amino acids. The CDR3 sequence is CSARDFTGDNSPLHF.

This clonotype is called medium-sized (0.01 to 0.1%) based on its frequency. The CDR3 spells CASSTSGPNTGELFF. The chain combines TRBV5-6 with TRBJ2-2; TCRdb's D call, TRBD1, is unchecked because there is no DNA. Germline values: CDR1 SGHDT, CDR2 YYEEEE. This CDR3 has 15 residues. The full variable domain, its missing parts supplied by reference TRBV5-6 and TRBJ2-2, is DAGVTQSPTHLIKTRGQQVTLRCSPKSGHDTVSWYQQALGQGPQFIFQYYEEEERQRGNFPDRFSGHQFPNYSSELNVNALLLGDSALYLCASSTSGPNTGELFFGEGSRLTVL.

By frequency, this clonotype registers medium-sized. J is TRBJ2-3 and V is TRBV30. The CDR3 loop spans 11 amino acids. The V gene's germline CDR1 is GTSNPN and CDR2 SVGIG (reference sequence). This CDR3 is CAWSAADTQYF.

This chain links TRBV5-6 with TRBJ1-1; the TCRdb call, TRBD1, lacks DNA for checking. CDR3 length: 16 amino acids. Germline-derived CDR1 and CDR2 are SGHDT and YYEEEE. CDR3 in amino acids: CASSLAVGGRGTEAFF.

The CDR3 region is CASSLYGRDGFYEQYF. The rearrangement joins TRBV27 to TRBJ2-7; TCRdb's assignment of TRBD2 cannot be checked, as there is no DNA. The CDR3 is 16 amino acids. The germline V gene encodes CDR1 MNHEY and CDR2 SMNVEV (reference sequence).

The genes are TRBV6-6 and TRBJ2-3; TCRdb gives TRBD1 as the D gene, but with no DNA this cannot be confirmed. CDR1 MNHNY and CDR2 SVGAGI come from the germline V gene (reference sequence). The CDR3 is 16 amino acids. The CDR3 here is CAISDRGQARTDTQYF.

The chain carries TRBV12-3 or TRBV12-4 and TRBJ1-5; TCRdb reports TRBD1, a call that lacks DNA to check it against. The CDR3 loop spans 15 amino acids. The CDR3 spells CASSYPGTGAQPQHF.

CDR3 sequence reads: CASSFLAGAYNEQFF. The J gene is TRBJ2-1, the V gene TRBV5-6; with no DNA, the TCRdb D assignment of TRBD1 cannot be verified. There are 15 residues in the CDR3. Germline CDR1 and CDR2: SGHDT and YYEEEE.

By frequency, this clonotype registers medium-sized. CDR3 loop: CASSISGDGYTF. V is TRBV19 and J is TRBJ1-2; TCRdb names TRBD1, which stays unverified in the absence of DNA. This CDR3 has 12 residues. CDR1 and CDR2 from the germline V gene are LNHDA and SQIVND (reference sequence).

This clonotype registers medium-sized (0.01 to 0.1%) by frequency. This rearrangement joins TRBV6-5 to TRBJ1-2; TCRdb names TRBD1, which stays unverified in the absence of DNA. The CDR3 covers 16 residues. Germline V CDR1 and CDR2: MNHEY, SVGAGI. The CDR3 reads CASSYLTDRSKRGYTF.